These T cell receptor beta chains were read from a single sample in a study of T cell responses to AZD1222 COVID-19 vaccine. Clones were read by immunoSEQ multiplex PCR, and TCRdb kept only the in-frame ones, dropping some. The sample yields about 110,000 clones, approximately 90% seen once. Source: peripheral blood, taken on day 0 of AZD1222 vaccination. All receptors derive from an adult in good health. CDR3s include the opening cysteine and the closing phenylalanine or tryptophan. The D gene is left open where the match is weak. Clone size is not always given. Where it is, it says once, few, many or a class for expanded clones.

V gene,J gene,D gene,clone size,CDR3 DNA,CDR3 protein
TRBV12-3/TRBV12-4,TRBJ2-3,NA,NA,TGTGCCAGCAGTTCAGAGGCAGATACGCAGTATTTT,CASSSEADTQYF
TRBV7-3,TRBJ1-6,NA,once,TGTGCCAGCAGCTGGCGGACGGATTCACCCCTCCACTTT,CASSWRTDSPLHF
TRBV27,TRBJ1-1,NA,NA,TGTGCCAGCAGTTTTGACAGATCCCGGACTGAAGCTTTCTTT,CASSFDRSRTEAFF
TRBV19,TRBJ2-7,NA,few,TGTGCCAGTAGTATAGGACTAGACACCTACGAGCAGTACTTC,CASSIGLDTYEQYF
TRBV14,TRBJ2-1,NA,NA,TGTGCCAGCAGCCAAGAGCGGTCGGCGGGGCCCTACAATGAGCAGTTCTTC,CASSQERSAGPYNEQFF
TRBV28,TRBJ2-7,NA,NA,TGTGCCAGCATTCAGGACCCCGGCGAGCAGTACTTC,CASIQDPGEQYF
TRBV4-1,TRBJ1-6,TRBD1,NA,TGCGCCAGCAGCCATCCGGGACAGGGAGTGAATTCACCCCTCCACTTT,CASSHPGQGVNSPLHF
TRBV19,TRBJ2-1,NA,NA,TGTGCCAGTAGTACCCAAGCCCCGGGGGCCTTCTACAATGAGCAGTTCTTC,CASSTQAPGAFYNEQFF
TRBV18,TRBJ1-1,NA,NA,TGTGCCAGCTCACCACGACTGGATTCCATGAACACTGAAGCTTTCTTT,CASSPRLDSMNTEAFF
TRBV27,TRBJ2-2,TRBD2,NA,TGTGCCAGCAGTTTGGGGGGACTAGCGGCCGGGGAGCTGTTTTTT,CASSLGGLAAGELFF
TRBV4-3,TRBJ1-1,NA,NA,TGCGCCAGCAGCCAAAGGCGCCGCACTGAAGCTTTCTTT,CASSQRRRTEAFF
TRBV29-1,TRBJ2-1,TRBD2,NA,TGCAGCTCGAACGTAGCGGGGGGTTACAATGAGCAGTTCTTC,CSSNVAGGYNEQFF
TRBV19,TRBJ2-3,NA,NA,TGTGCCAGTAGAGCCGGCGGCGATACGCAGTATTTT,CASRAGGDTQYF
TRBV28,TRBJ2-7,NA,NA,TGTGCCAGCACGAGCCCTTCCTACGAGCAGTACTTC,CASTSPSYEQYF
TRBV9,TRBJ2-7,TRBD2,NA,TGTGCCAGCAGCGTAGACGACGGGAGGGTCCTCTACGAGCAGTACTTC,CASSVDDGRVLYEQYF